A selection of T cell receptor beta chains follows, all from one sample in a study of T cells in Graves' hyperthyroidism and ophthalmopathy. In TCRdb, the multiplex PCR reads were re-called with MiXCR into one record per CDR3 protein. The table records 300,000 to 450,000 distinct CDR3 sequences, roughly 14% of them present only once. Sequenced input: blood. These receptors came from a woman between 18 and 29 years old with Graves' hyperthyroidism that later progressed to Graves' ophthalmopathy. Both conserved end residues are part of each CDR3. The D gene is left open where the match is weak. Only part of the rows carry a size: once, few, many, or a class if the clone is expanded.

CDR3aa: CASSYQGTGQPQHF
len: 14
j_gene: TRBJ1-5
d_gene: .
abundance: many
v_gene: TRBV6-2/TRBV6-3

CDR3aa: CASSFGSKANYGYTF
len: 15
j_gene: TRBJ1-2
d_gene: .
abundance: many
v_gene: TRBV28

CDR3aa: CASSFGTDTDTQYF
len: 14
j_gene: TRBJ2-3
d_gene: .
abundance: many
v_gene: TRBV7-9

CDR3aa: CASSLRRRVPDTQYF
len: 15
j_gene: TRBJ2-3
d_gene: .
abundance: many
v_gene: TRBV12-3/TRBV12-4

CDR3aa: CASSTRQNYYEQYF
len: 14
j_gene: TRBJ2-7
d_gene: .
abundance: few
v_gene: TRBV7-2

CDR3aa: CASSLWHERRDEQFF
len: 15
j_gene: TRBJ2-1
d_gene: .
abundance: .
v_gene: TRBV18

CDR3aa: CASSYGGLDTQYF
len: 13
j_gene: TRBJ2-3
d_gene: .
abundance: many
v_gene: TRBV6-1

CDR3aa: CASTLAGEVETQYF
len: 14
j_gene: TRBJ2-5
d_gene: TRBD2
abundance: .
v_gene: TRBV12-3/TRBV12-4

CDR3aa: CASRGGSLSEQYF
len: 13
j_gene: TRBJ2-7
d_gene: TRBD2
abundance: few
v_gene: TRBV27

CDR3aa: CSARRTDIQPQHF
len: 13
j_gene: TRBJ1-5
d_gene: .
abundance: many
v_gene: TRBV20-1

CDR3aa: CASSYGGSHVYNEQFF
len: 16
j_gene: TRBJ2-1
d_gene: .
abundance: .
v_gene: TRBV6-6

CDR3aa: CASKARVKSVNGYTF
len: 15
j_gene: TRBJ1-2
d_gene: .
abundance: many
v_gene: TRBV28

CDR3aa: CASSVGGRRSGRGDEQFF
len: 18
j_gene: TRBJ2-1
d_gene: TRBD2
abundance: .
v_gene: TRBV9

CDR3aa: CASSDWLAKNIQYF
len: 14
j_gene: TRBJ2-4
d_gene: .
abundance: many
v_gene: TRBV28

CDR3aa: CASSPGTGGRDTEAFF
len: 16
j_gene: TRBJ1-1
d_gene: TRBD1
abundance: many
v_gene: TRBV18

CDR3aa: CSARDGRGTGREQYF
len: 15
j_gene: TRBJ2-7
d_gene: .
abundance: few
v_gene: TRBV20-1

CDR3aa: CASSVEGGEGGDEQFF
len: 16
j_gene: TRBJ2-1
d_gene: TRBD2
abundance: few
v_gene: TRBV9

CDR3aa: CSARQGLAGGPRSYNEQFF
len: 19
j_gene: TRBJ2-1
d_gene: TRBD2
abundance: many
v_gene: TRBV20-1

CDR3aa: CASSVSPTSGSVGEQYF
len: 17
j_gene: TRBJ2-7
d_gene: TRBD2
abundance: .
v_gene: TRBV9

CDR3aa: CASSSPSYREGGDEQYF
len: 17
j_gene: TRBJ2-7
d_gene: .
abundance: many
v_gene: TRBV12-3/TRBV12-4

CDR3aa: CASSPQTGGAYEQYF
len: 15
j_gene: TRBJ2-7
d_gene: TRBD1
abundance: .
v_gene: TRBV28

CDR3aa: CASSSSGRDTGELFF
len: 15
j_gene: TRBJ2-2
d_gene: TRBD2
abundance: .
v_gene: TRBV7-2

CDR3aa: CASSYPGVGNTGELFF
len: 16
j_gene: TRBJ2-2
d_gene: .
abundance: few
v_gene: TRBV5-6

CDR3aa: CASSIRGVNIQYF
len: 13
j_gene: TRBJ2-4
d_gene: .
abundance: .
v_gene: TRBV19

CDR3aa: CASSLSRLAGVDEQFF
len: 16
j_gene: TRBJ2-1
d_gene: TRBD2
abundance: .
v_gene: TRBV27

CDR3aa: CASSTPVGGRTGELFF
len: 16
j_gene: TRBJ2-2
d_gene: .
abundance: many
v_gene: TRBV28

CDR3aa: CASSRQENTEAFF
len: 13
j_gene: TRBJ1-1
d_gene: .
abundance: many
v_gene: TRBV10-2

CDR3aa: CSARDLRGVYNEQFF
len: 15
j_gene: TRBJ2-1
d_gene: .
abundance: many
v_gene: TRBV20-1

CDR3aa: CASSTDSFYQPQHF
len: 14
j_gene: TRBJ1-5
d_gene: .
abundance: few
v_gene: TRBV19

CDR3aa: CAVGGGVPQPQHF
len: 13
j_gene: TRBJ1-5
d_gene: .
abundance: few
v_gene: TRBV6-2/TRBV6-3

CDR3aa: CASSTSGMTGELFF
len: 14
j_gene: TRBJ2-2
d_gene: TRBD2
abundance: few
v_gene: TRBV18

CDR3aa: CASSPQGWGDNEQFF
len: 15
j_gene: TRBJ2-1
d_gene: .
abundance: few
v_gene: TRBV28

CDR3aa: CASRPGQLPSYEQYF
len: 15
j_gene: TRBJ2-7
d_gene: .
abundance: few
v_gene: TRBV28

CDR3aa: CSVVQGETTEQFF
len: 13
j_gene: TRBJ2-1
d_gene: .
abundance: .
v_gene: TRBV29-1

CDR3aa: CASSQDRQAEQYF
len: 13
j_gene: TRBJ2-7
d_gene: .
abundance: many
v_gene: TRBV4-3

CDR3aa: CASSPGAGNSPLHF
len: 14
j_gene: TRBJ1-6
d_gene: .
abundance: many
v_gene: TRBV18

CDR3aa: CANSLTVLRDRQETQYF
len: 17
j_gene: TRBJ2-5
d_gene: TRBD1
abundance: .
v_gene: TRBV7-2